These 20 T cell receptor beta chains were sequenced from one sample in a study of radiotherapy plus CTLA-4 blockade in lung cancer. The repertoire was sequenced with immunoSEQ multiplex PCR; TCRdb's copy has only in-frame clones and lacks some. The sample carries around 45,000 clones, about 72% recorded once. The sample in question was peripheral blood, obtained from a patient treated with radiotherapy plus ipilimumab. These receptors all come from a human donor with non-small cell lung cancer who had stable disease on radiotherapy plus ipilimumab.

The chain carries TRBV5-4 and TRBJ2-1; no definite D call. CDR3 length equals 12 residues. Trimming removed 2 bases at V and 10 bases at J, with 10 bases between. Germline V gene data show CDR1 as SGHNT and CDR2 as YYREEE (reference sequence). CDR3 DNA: TGTGCCAGCAGCTTACCGGTGCAGGAGCAGTTCTTC. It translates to CASSLPVQEQFF. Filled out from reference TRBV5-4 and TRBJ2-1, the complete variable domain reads ETGVTQSPTHLIKTRGQQVTLRCSSQSGHNTVSWYQQALGQGPQFIFQYYREEENGRGNFPPRFSGLQFPNYSSELNVNALELDDSALYLCASSLPVQEQFFGPGTRLTVL.

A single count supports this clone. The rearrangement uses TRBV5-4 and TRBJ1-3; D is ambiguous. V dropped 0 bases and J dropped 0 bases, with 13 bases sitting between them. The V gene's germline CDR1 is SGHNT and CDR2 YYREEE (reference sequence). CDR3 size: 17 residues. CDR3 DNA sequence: TGTGCCAGCAGCTTGGTTGGTGCAGGACTCTCTGGAAACACCATATATTTT. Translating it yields CASSLVGAGLSGNTIYF.

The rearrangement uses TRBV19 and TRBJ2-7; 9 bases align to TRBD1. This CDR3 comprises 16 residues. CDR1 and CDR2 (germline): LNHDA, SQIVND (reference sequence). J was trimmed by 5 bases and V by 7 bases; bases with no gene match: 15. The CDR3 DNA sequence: TGTGCCAGTAACCCCCACGGGACAGGGAAAAGGGACGAGCAGTACGTC. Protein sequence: CASNPHGTGKRDEQYV.

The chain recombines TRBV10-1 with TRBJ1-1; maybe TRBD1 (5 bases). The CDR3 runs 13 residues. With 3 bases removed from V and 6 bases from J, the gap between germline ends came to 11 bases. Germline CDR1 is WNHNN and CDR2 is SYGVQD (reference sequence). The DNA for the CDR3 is TGCGCCAGCAGTGATAGAACGGGGCCTGAAGCTTTCTTT. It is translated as CASSDRTGPEAFF.

CDR3 sequence (DNA): TGTGCCAGCAGTTCAGGGTACTCACCCCTCCACTTT. This codes for CASSSGYSPLHF. The chain joins TRBV28 to TRBJ1-6; D might be TRBD1 (5 bases). The CDR3 has 12 amino acids. Germline V gene lookup returns CDR1 MDHEN and CDR2 SYDVKM. V was clipped by 4 bases and J by 10 bases, with 8 bases between them.

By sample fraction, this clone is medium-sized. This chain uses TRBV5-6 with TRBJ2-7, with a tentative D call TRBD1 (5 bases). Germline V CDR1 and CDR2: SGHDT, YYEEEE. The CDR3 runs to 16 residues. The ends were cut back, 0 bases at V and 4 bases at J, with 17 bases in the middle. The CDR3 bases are TGTGCCAGCAGCTTGGTAGGGGCAGGGCTTGTGTACGAGCAGTACTTC. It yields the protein CASSLVGAGLVYEQYF. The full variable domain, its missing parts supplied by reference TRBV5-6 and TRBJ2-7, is DAGVTQSPTHLIKTRGQQVTLRCSPKSGHDTVSWYQQALGQGPQFIFQYYEEEERQRGNFPDRFSGHQFPNYSSELNVNALLLGDSALYLCASSLVGAGLVYEQYFGPGTRLTVT.

The CDR3 is CASSLGQGTEKLFF. The CDR3 DNA sequence: TGCGCCAGCAGCTTGGGCCAGGGCACTGAAAAACTGTTTTTT. The chain is built from TRBV5-1 and TRBJ1-4, with D perhaps TRBD1 (5 bases). Germline CDR1 and CDR2: SGHRS and YFSETQ. This CDR3 comprises 14 residues. V lost 0 bases and J 7 bases, leaving 10 bases between the germline ends.

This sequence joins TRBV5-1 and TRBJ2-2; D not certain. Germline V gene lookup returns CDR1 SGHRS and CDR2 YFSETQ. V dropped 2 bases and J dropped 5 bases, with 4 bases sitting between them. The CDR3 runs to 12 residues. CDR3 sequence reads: CASSFRTGELFF. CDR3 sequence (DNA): TGCGCCAGCAGCTTTAGGACCGGGGAGCTGTTTTTT.

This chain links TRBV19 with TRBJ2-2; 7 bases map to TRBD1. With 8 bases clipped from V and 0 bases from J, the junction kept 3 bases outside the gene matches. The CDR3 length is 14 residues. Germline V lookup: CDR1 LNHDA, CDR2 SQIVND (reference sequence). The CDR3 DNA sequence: TGTGCCAGTCGAGACAGGGCGAACACCGGGGAGCTGTTTTTT. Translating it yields CASRDRANTGELFF.

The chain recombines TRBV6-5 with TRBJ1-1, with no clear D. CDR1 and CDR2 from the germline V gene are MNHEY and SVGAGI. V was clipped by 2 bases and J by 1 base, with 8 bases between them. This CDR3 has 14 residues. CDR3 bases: TGTGCCAGCAGTTACCGGGATTGGAACACTGAAGCTTTCTTT. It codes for CASSYRDWNTEAFF.

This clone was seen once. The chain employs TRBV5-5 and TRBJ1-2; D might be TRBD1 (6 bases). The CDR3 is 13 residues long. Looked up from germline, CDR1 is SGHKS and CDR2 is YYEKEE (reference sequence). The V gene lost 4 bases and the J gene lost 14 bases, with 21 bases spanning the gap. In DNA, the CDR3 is TGTGCCAGCAGCCCGAAAGACAGGTGGGGTTATACCTTC. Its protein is CASSPKDRWGYTF. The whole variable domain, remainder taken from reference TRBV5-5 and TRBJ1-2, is DAGVTQSPTHLIKTRGQQVTLRCSPISGHKSVSWYQQVLGQGPQFIFQYYEKEERGRGNFPDRFSARQFPNYSSELNVNALLLGDSALYLCASSPKDRWGYTFGSGTRLTVV.

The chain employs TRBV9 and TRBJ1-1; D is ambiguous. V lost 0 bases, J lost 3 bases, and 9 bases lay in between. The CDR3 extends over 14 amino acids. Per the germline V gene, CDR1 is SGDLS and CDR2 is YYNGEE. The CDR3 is CASSVDSDYTEAFF. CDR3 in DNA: TGTGCCAGCAGCGTAGACAGCGATTACACTGAAGCTTTCTTT.

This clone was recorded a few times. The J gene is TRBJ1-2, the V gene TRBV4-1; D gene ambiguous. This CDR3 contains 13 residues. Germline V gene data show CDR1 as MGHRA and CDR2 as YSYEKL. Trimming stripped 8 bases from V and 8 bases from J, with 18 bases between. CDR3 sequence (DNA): TGCGCCAGCTCAACACTGAGACCGGGCGGCTACACCTTC. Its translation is CASSTLRPGGYTF.

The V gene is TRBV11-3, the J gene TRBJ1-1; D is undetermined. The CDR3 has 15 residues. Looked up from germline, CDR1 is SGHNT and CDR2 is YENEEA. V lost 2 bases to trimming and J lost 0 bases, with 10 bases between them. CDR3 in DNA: TGTGCCAGCAGCTTAAGTTCTGTGATGAACACTGAAGCTTTCTTT. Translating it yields CASSLSSVMNTEAFF.

Written as DNA, the CDR3 is TGCGCCAGCAGCGCAAGGGGTGGCTACACCTTC. This sequence encodes CASSARGGYTF. The V call is TRBV5-1, the J call TRBJ1-2, with a weak D call TRBD1 (5 bases). Per germline, CDR1 SGHRS and CDR2 YFSETQ. The CDR3 loop spans 11 amino acids. Trimming took 4 bases from V and 7 from J, leaving 8 bases between them. Full variable domain (outside the CDR3, taken from reference TRBV5-1 and TRBJ1-2): KAGVTQTPRYLIKTRGQQVTLSCSPISGHRSVSWYQQTPGQGLQFLFEYFSETQRNKGNFPGRFSGRQFSNSRSEMNVSTLELGDSALYLCASSARGGYTFGSGTRLTVV.

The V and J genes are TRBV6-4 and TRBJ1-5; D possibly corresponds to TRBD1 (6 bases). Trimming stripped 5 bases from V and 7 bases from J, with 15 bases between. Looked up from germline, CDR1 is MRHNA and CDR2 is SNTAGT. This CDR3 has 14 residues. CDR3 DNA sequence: TGTGCCAGCAGTCCTACCACAGGGCGGCAGCCCCAGCATTTT. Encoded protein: CASSPTTGRQPQHF.

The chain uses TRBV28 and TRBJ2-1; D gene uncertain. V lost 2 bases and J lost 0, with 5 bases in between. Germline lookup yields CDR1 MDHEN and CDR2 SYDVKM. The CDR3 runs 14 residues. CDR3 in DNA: TGTGCCAGCAGTTTAACGAACTCCTACAATGAGCAGTTCTTC. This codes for CASSLTNSYNEQFF.

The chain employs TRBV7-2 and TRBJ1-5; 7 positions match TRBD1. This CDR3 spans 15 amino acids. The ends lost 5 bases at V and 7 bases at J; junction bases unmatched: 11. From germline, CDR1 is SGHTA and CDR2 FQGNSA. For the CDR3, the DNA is TGTGCCAGCAGCACCCGGAGTACAGGGGAGCAGCCCCAGCATTTT. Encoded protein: CASSTRSTGEQPQHF.

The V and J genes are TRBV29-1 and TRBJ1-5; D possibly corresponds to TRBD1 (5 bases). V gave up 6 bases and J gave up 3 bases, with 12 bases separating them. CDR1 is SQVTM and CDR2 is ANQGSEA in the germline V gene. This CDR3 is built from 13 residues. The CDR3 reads CSVVTDNNQPQHF. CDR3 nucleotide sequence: TGCAGCGTCGTGACAGATAACAATCAGCCCCAGCATTTT.

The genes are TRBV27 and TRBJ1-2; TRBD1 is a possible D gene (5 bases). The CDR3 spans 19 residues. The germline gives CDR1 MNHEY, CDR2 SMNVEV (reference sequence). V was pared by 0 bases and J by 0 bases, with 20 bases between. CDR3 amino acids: CASSLSDQGPLSSNYGYTF. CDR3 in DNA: TGTGCCAGCAGTTTATCGGATCAGGGACCTTTAAGCTCTAACTATGGCTACACCTTC.